The table lists the clone carrying this T cell receptor beta chain with a count of one. The sample comes from a study of cytomegalovirus exposure and HLA in healthy donors. The CDR3 has 15 amino acids. V lost 4 bases to trimming and J lost 5 bases, with 17 bases between them. The germline CDR1 and CDR2 sequences are SGHAT and FQNNGV. The PCR had 60 Vbeta and 13 Jbeta primers. Data came from immunoSEQ multiplex PCR; TCRdb stores just in-frame clones and leaves some out. Among some 120,000 clones, approximately 80% were seen once, and the ten largest hold 1.4% to 1.5%. The specimen sequenced was PBMCs. The origin of this receptor is a woman younger than 35 in good health and CMV-seronegative. The J gene is TRBJ2-5, the V gene TRBV11-2; perhaps TRBD1 as D (6 bases). CDR3 in amino acids: CASSYRTDLWETQYF. CDR3 bases: TGTGCCAGCAGCTACCGGACAGATTTATGGGAGACCCAGTACTTC.